This record covers a single TCR beta chain. Its antigen is not identified. These data are taken from a study of OX40 agonist ivuxolimab in advanced cancers. Overall study: Dosing consisted of intravenous ivuxolimab at 0.01 to 10 mg/kg every 2 weeks.

Clones were read by immunoSEQ multiplex PCR, and TCRdb kept only the in-frame ones, dropping some. This sample has some 78,000 clones; roughly nine tenths occur once, and the top ten carry about 1%. The CDR3 is made up of 16 amino acids. Study-level results: More expanded clones were seen, on average, in CD8+ T cells than in CD4+.

This specimen consisted of CD4+ or CD8+ T cells sorted from blood, obtained in a trial of the OX40 agonist ivuxolimab. The origin of this receptor is an adult with an advanced solid tumor such as melanoma, head and neck, liver or kidney cancer. The chain is built from TRBV21-1 and TRBJ2-7; the D segment call TRBD1 is taken from the table without a DNA check. TRBV21-1 is termed a pseudogene. The CDR3 sequence is CASSKFMKGSRYEQYF. In DNA form, the CDR3 reads TGTGCCAGCAGCAAATTTATGAAGGGGTCAAGGTACGAGCAGTACTTC.